The present TCR beta chain was sequenced within a study of Ad26.COV2.S vaccination and SARS-CoV-2 variants. This clone appeared once. Its antigen is not identified. CDR3 length: 16 residues. CDR1 is MNHEY and CDR2 is SVGEGT in the germline V gene. Trimming removed 3 bases from V and 5 bases from J; junction bases left unmatched: 7. Study-level findings and limits: Comparability of non-spike TCR breadth was observed across vaccine and placebo recipients. Vaccinees showed greater spike-specific TCR breadth than placebo recipients.

Treatment here: roughly 19 received Ad26.COV2.S at low or high dose, single or two shots; roughly five received placebo; per-sample allocation not given. Specimens were obtained on day 63 following the first vaccine or placebo injection. TCRdb keeps only in-frame clones here, not all; method: immunoSEQ multiplex PCR. The sample carries some 250,000 clones, roughly 90% recorded once. The rearrangement links TRBV6-2 or TRBV6-3 to TRBJ2-2; TRBD2 aligns across 9 bases. This specimen was peripheral blood, taken in a trial of Ad26.COV2.S vaccine versus placebo. The sequence came from a person aged 18-65 years who received the Ad26.COV2.S COVID-19 vaccine or a placebo. The CDR3 bases are TGTGCCAGCAGTTATAACAGCGGGGGGCGGACCGGGGAGCTGTTTTTT. Protein sequence: CASSYNSGGRTGELFF.